The 21 T cell receptor beta chains presented below share a single source sample, sequenced in a study of blood T cell repertoires in COVID-19. TCRdb keeps only in-frame clones here, not all; method: immunoSEQ multiplex PCR. Among 250,000 to 300,000 clones listed, 80% to 90% were seen once. Material: peripheral blood. The origin of the receptors is a woman aged 70-85 years with COVID-19, enrolled during active disease.

The chain recombines TRBV7-6 with TRBJ2-1; a possible D gene is TRBD1 (7 bases). Germline CDR1 and CDR2: SGHVS and FNYEAQ. The V and J ends lost 5 bases and 1 base respectively, with 12 bases between them. The CDR3 sequence is 15 residues long. The CDR3 loop reads CASSPAGGSYNEQFF. The CDR3 DNA is TGTGCCAGCAGCCCGGCAGGGGGGTCCTACAATGAGCAGTTCTTC.

The rearrangement uses TRBV30 and TRBJ2-5; the match to TRBD1 covers 8 bases. This CDR3 is built from 15 residues. Germline V lookup: CDR1 GTSNPN, CDR2 SVGIG (reference sequence). V gave up 5 bases and J gave up 5 bases; unmatched junction bases: 13. The CDR3 DNA sequence: TGTGCCTGGTCGCCCGGGGACAGGATGGGGGAGACCCAGTACTTC. Encoded protein: CAWSPGDRMGETQYF.

This rearrangement joins TRBV19 to TRBJ1-1; TRBD1 is a possible D gene (6 bases). Trimming removed 10 bases at V and 0 bases at J, with 18 bases between. Germline CDR1 is LNHDA and CDR2 is SQIVND (reference sequence). The length of the CDR3 is 15 residues. As DNA, the CDR3 is TGTGCCACCCATGAACAGGGTCCAATGAACACTGAAGCTTTCTTT. Protein: CATHEQGPMNTEAFF.

With respect to this clone: A clone one base away is much larger, so this may be a read error. V and J are TRBV5-8 and TRBJ1-5; a possible D gene is TRBD1 (6 bases). This CDR3 contains 13 residues. Germline V gene lookup returns CDR1 SGHTS and CDR2 YDEGEE. With 2 bases removed from V and 4 bases from J, the gap between germline ends came to 7 bases. CDR3 DNA: TGTGCCAGCAGCTTACAGGGTAATCAGCCCCAGCATTTT. Protein product: CASSLQGNQPQHF.

The chain couples TRBV5-6 to TRBJ2-5; 11 bases map to TRBD2. The V gene end was trimmed by 6 bases and the J gene end by 4 bases; junction bases not matched to a gene: 2. The CDR3 consists of 13 residues. The V gene's germline CDR1 is SGHDT and CDR2 YYEEEE. CDR3 region: CASTGTSGETQYF. In nucleotides, the CDR3 is TGTGCCAGCACCGGGACTAGCGGAGAGACCCAGTACTTC.

The chain is built from TRBV12-3 or TRBV12-4 and TRBJ1-1; tentatively, D is TRBD1 (6 bases). Trimming cost V 2 bases and J 10 bases, with 11 bases left between them. The CDR3 sequence is 12 residues long. Here the CDR3 reads CASSLTLRGAFF. The DNA for the CDR3 is TGTGCCAGCAGTTTAACCCTCAGGGGAGCTTTCTTT.

This chain uses TRBV12-3 or TRBV12-4 with TRBJ2-7, with D maybe TRBD2 (6 bases). V was shortened by 7 bases and J by 6 bases, with 10 bases between the two germline ends. The CDR3 covers 11 residues. In nucleotides, the CDR3 is TGTGCCAGCAACACGGAGGGCGAGCAGTACTTC. It yields the protein CASNTEGEQYF.

CDR3 region: CASSYQIKGGEQYF. The DNA for the CDR3 is TGTGCCAGCAGTTACCAGATCAAGGGAGGCGAGCAGTACTTC. The J gene is TRBJ2-7, the V gene TRBV6-5; D may be TRBD2 (6 bases). The CDR3 covers 14 residues. With 2 bases removed from V and 6 bases from J, the gap between germline ends came to 14 bases. The V gene's germline CDR1 is MNHEY and CDR2 SVGAGI.

J is TRBJ2-7 and V is TRBV6-5, with TRBD2 matching 8 bases. Germline V lookup: CDR1 MNHEY, CDR2 SVGAGI. Losses at the gene ends were 7 bases for V and 0 bases for J; bases not matched to a gene: 5. The CDR3 is 14 residues long. CDR3 bases: TGTGCCAGCATTTCCAGCGGGAGCTCCTACGAGCAGTACTTC. Its translation: CASISSGSSYEQYF.

This clone was recorded once. The chain is built from TRBV6-6 and TRBJ2-1, with TRBD2 matching 9 bases. Germline CDR1 MNHNY, CDR2 SVGAGI (reference sequence). The CDR3 extends over 15 amino acids. V lost 6 bases and J lost 7; bases outside the gene matches: 10. CDR3: CASSPVRGGGNEQFF. The CDR3 DNA follows: TGTGCCAGCAGCCCTGTGCGCGGGGGGGGGAATGAGCAGTTCTTC.

In this sample, this clone turned up once. This chain links TRBV11-2 with TRBJ1-2; D is possibly TRBD1 (6 bases). The CDR3 covers 15 residues. The V end lost 0 bases, the J end lost 6 bases, and 14 bases lay between the germline ends. Germline CDR1 SGHAT, CDR2 FQNNGV. The CDR3 nucleotides read TGTGCCAGCAGCTTAGATGGGAGGGGGGCTGATGGCTACACCTTC. Encoded protein: CASSLDGRGADGYTF.

This chain joins TRBV7-9 and TRBJ1-2, with D uncertain. Trimming removed 0 bases at V and 8 bases at J, with 10 bases between. This CDR3 spans 13 amino acids. The germline V gene encodes CDR1 SEHNR and CDR2 FQNEAQ (reference sequence). CDR3 amino acids: CASSLATGEGYTF. The DNA for the CDR3 is TGTGCCAGCAGCTTAGCGACTGGGGAGGGCTACACCTTC. The entire variable domain, with the rest obtained from reference TRBV7-9 and TRBJ1-2, is as follows: DTGVSQNPRHKITKRGQNVTFRCDPISEHNRLYWYRQTLGQGPEFLTYFQNEAQLEKSRLLSDRFSAERPKGSFSTLEIQRTEQGDSAMYLCASSLATGEGYTFGSGTRLTVV.

The chain is built from TRBV7-2 and TRBJ2-7; 11 nucleotides line up with TRBD2. This CDR3 is 17 amino acids long. J lost 2 bases, V lost 5 bases, and 11 bases had no gene match. Germline CDR1 SGHTA, CDR2 FQGNSA. This CDR3 is CASSPKRYSGGAYEQYF. DNA of the CDR3: TGTGCCAGCAGCCCCAAGCGATATAGCGGGGGGGCCTACGAGCAGTACTTC.

Concerning this clone itself: The junction departs from the called germline gene at one end, perhaps through a read error. V and J are TRBV23-1 and TRBJ1-1; 7 bases fit TRBD1. TRBV23-1 is labeled an ORF, and its function is uncertain. The CDR3 has 13 amino acids. CDR3 sequence reads: CASTTDRVNTEGF. The CDR3 DNA reads as TGCGCCAGCACCACAGACAGGGTAAACACTGAGGGCTTT.

This clone occurred a few times. This chain links TRBV19 with TRBJ1-2; no firm D call. Germline values: CDR1 LNHDA, CDR2 SQIVND (reference sequence). The CDR3 length is 12 residues. Trimming pared 5 bases from V and 4 bases from J, leaving 8 bases between. The CDR3 region has the DNA TGTGCCAGTAGTCTCCGGGTCTATGGCTACACCTTC. Its translation: CASSLRVYGYTF. Looking up the rest from reference TRBV19 and TRBJ1-2 gives the full variable domain: DGGITQSPKYLFRKEGQNVTLSCEQNLNHDAMYWYRQDPGQGLRLIYYSQIVNDFQKGDIAEGYSVSREKKESFPLTVTSAQKNPTAFYLCASSLRVYGYTFGSGTRLTVV.

The CDR3 protein is CASSSGTGPYEQYF. The CDR3 DNA follows: TGTGCCAGCAGTTCCGGGACAGGTCCCTACGAGCAGTACTTC. The chain employs TRBV2 and TRBJ2-7, with TRBD1 matching 8 bases. Per germline, CDR1 SNHLY and CDR2 FYNNEI. The CDR3 spans 14 residues. J lost 2 bases, V lost 5 bases, and 5 bases had no gene match.

The chain employs TRBV7-9 and TRBJ1-2; unclear D gene. V was shortened by 5 bases and J by 4 bases, with 17 bases between the two germline ends. The germline CDR1 and CDR2 sequences are SEHNR and FQNEAQ (reference sequence). This CDR3 has 15 amino acids. The CDR3 sequence: CASSHVYRGGYGYTF. In DNA form, the CDR3 reads TGTGCCAGCAGCCACGTTTACCGCGGAGGCTATGGCTACACCTTC. Based on the CDR3 plus reference TRBV7-9 and TRBJ1-2, the full variable domain is DTGVSQNPRHKITKRGQNVTFRCDPISEHNRLYWYRQTLGQGPEFLTYFQNEAQLEKSRLLSDRFSAERPKGSFSTLEIQRTEQGDSAMYLCASSHVYRGGYGYTFGSGTRLTVV.

The chain employs TRBV7-2 and TRBJ1-3; 8 nucleotides match TRBD1. The CDR3 runs 16 residues. Looked up from germline, CDR1 is SGHTA and CDR2 is FQGNSA. V lost 4 bases, J lost 0 bases, and 5 bases stayed unmatched. The CDR3 bases are TGTGCCAGCAGCTATGGGACAGGCGTCTCTGGAAACACCATATATTTT. This translates into CASSYGTGVSGNTIYF. The full variable domain, completed using reference TRBV7-2 and TRBJ1-3, is GAGVSQSPSNKVTEKGKDVELRCDPISGHTALYWYRQSLGQGLEFLIYFQGNSAPDKSGLPSDRFSAERTGGSVSTLTIQRTQQEDSAVYLCASSYGTGVSGNTIYFGEGSWLTVV.

This chain connects TRBV10-1 to TRBJ2-3, with D unresolved. This CDR3 region has 15 residues. Trimming took 6 bases from V and 0 from J, leaving 13 bases between them. CDR1 and CDR2 (germline): WNHNN, SYGVQD (reference sequence). The CDR3 sequence: CASSENIHSTDTQYF. The CDR3 bases are TGCGCCAGCAGCGAGAACATCCATAGCACAGATACGCAGTATTTT.

V is TRBV11-2 and J is TRBJ2-3; TRBD2 is a possible D gene (5 bases). This CDR3 spans 14 amino acids. V lost 3 bases to trimming and J lost 5 bases, with 12 bases between them. Germline CDR1 reads SGHAT; CDR2 reads FQNNGV. CDR3 sequence reads: CASSLGSRGDTQYF. CDR3 DNA: TGTGCCAGCAGCTTGGGGTCCCGGGGAGATACGCAGTATTTT.

This chain uses TRBV5-1 with TRBJ2-7; tentative D call: TRBD1 (5 bases). Trimming stripped 1 base from V and 2 bases from J, with 13 bases between. The CDR3 runs to 15 residues. Germline CDR1 SGHRS, CDR2 YFSETQ. CDR3 in DNA: TGCGCCAGCAGCTTGTTACCAGGGCCGACCTACGAGCAGTACTTC. Translation: CASSLLPGPTYEQYF.